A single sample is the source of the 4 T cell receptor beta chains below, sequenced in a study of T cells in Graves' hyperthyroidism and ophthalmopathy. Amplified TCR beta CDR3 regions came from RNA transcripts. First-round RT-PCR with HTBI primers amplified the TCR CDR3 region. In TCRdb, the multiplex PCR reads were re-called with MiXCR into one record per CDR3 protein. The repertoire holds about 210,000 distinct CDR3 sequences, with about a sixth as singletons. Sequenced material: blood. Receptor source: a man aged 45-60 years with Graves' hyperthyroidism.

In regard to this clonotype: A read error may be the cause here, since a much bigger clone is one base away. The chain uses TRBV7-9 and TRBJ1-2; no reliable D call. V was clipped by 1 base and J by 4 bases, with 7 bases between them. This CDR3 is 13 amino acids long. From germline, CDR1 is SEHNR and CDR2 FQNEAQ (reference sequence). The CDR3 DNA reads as TGTGCCAGCAGCTTAGGGCCCAGCTATGGCTACACCTTC. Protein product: CASSLGPSYGYTF.

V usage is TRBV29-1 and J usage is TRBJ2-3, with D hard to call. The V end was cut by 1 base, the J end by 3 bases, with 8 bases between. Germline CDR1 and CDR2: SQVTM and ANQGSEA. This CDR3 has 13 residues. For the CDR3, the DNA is TGCAGCGTTGAAGGAGCGAGAACAGATACGCAGTATTTT. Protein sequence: CSVEGARTDTQYF.

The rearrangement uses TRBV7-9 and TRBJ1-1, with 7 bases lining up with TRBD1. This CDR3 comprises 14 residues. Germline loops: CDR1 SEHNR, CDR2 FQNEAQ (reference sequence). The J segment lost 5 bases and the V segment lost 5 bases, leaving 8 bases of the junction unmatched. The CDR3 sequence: CASSPEGAWTEAFF. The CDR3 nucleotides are TGTGCCAGCAGCCCAGAGGGGGCTTGGACTGAAGCTTTCTTT.

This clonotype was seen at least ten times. The CDR3: CASSEVSAQNTEAFF. As DNA, the CDR3 is TGTGCCAGCAGTGAAGTCTCAGCCCAGAACACTGAAGCTTTCTTT. The rearrangement joins TRBV2 to TRBJ1-1; D not certain. With 1 base removed from V and 1 base from J, the gap between germline ends came to 10 bases. The CDR3 length is 15 residues. Per the germline V gene, CDR1 is SNHLY and CDR2 is FYNNEI. Together with reference TRBV2 and TRBJ1-1, the CDR3 gives the full variable domain: EPEVTQTPSHQVTQMGQEVILRCVPISNHLYFYWYRQILGQKVEFLVSFYNNEISEKSEIFDDQFSVERPDGSNFTLKIRSTKLEDSAMYFCASSEVSAQNTEAFFGQGTRLTVV.